Detailed here is one T cell receptor beta chain. Its antigen remains unknown. The data belong to a study of cytomegalovirus exposure and HLA in healthy donors. The CDR3 is 15 amino acids. The germline V gene encodes CDR1 LNHDA and CDR2 SQIVND (reference sequence). The ends lost 6 bases at V and 3 bases at J; junction bases unmatched: 11. Points from the study as a whole: An analysis that was carried out later associated about 17,000 TCR beta sequences with HLA alleles at 0.05 false discovery rate. Reported findings show TCR beta sequences accurately forecast HLA-A and HLA-B alleles in most subjects. The authors later linked a missense DCLRE1C variant to TCR beta V- and J-gene trimming.

It was with 60 Vbeta and 13 Jbeta primers that the PCR ran. The table came from immunoSEQ multiplex PCR; TCRdb's copy has only in-frame clones and leaves some out. The table has 130,000 or so clones, about 8.5% seen once; the top ten hold 4.5% to 6%. Donors were ostensibly healthy at sampling, although undocumented immune exposures were probable. The chain carries TRBV19 and TRBJ2-7, with 7 bases aligning to TRBD1. This sequence originates from a man aged 35 to 55 in good health and CMV-seronegative. Sequences were obtained from PBMCs. CDR3 bases: TGTGCCAGTAGCGCTGGGACAGACCATCTCTACGAGCAGTACTTC. Protein sequence: CASSAGTDHLYEQYF.